This T cell receptor beta chain was sequenced during a study of tumor-infiltrating lymphocytes in localized non-small cell lung cancer. Study background: Patients included smokers and never-smokers with various histologies, some sampled after neoadjuvant chemotherapy.

Regarding the study as a whole: Immunotypes IM1 and IM2 had similar TCR-derived T-cell fractions. Available tissue quantity limited TCR sequencing to a patient subset. Different pieces of the same tissue went to different assays, confounding technical variation with intratumor heterogeneity.

Germline-derived CDR1 and CDR2 are SGHRS and YFSETQ. V shed 0 bases and J shed 0 bases, with 9 bases lying between them. The CDR3 runs to 16 residues. This clone was seen a few times. Its antigen remains unknown. The table came from immunoSEQ multiplex PCR; TCRdb's copy has only in-frame clones and leaves some out. The sample yields some 9,200 clones, 81% seen once. The origin of this receptor is a human donor with non-small cell lung cancer. The gene calls are TRBV5-1 and TRBJ1-4; possible D gene TRBD1, 5 bases. The specimen sequenced was uninvolved lung tissue not adjacent to the tumor. This CDR3 is CASSLGWGPTNEKLFF. The CDR3 DNA reads as TGCGCCAGCAGCTTGGGTTGGGGACCAACTAATGAAAAACTGTTTTTT.